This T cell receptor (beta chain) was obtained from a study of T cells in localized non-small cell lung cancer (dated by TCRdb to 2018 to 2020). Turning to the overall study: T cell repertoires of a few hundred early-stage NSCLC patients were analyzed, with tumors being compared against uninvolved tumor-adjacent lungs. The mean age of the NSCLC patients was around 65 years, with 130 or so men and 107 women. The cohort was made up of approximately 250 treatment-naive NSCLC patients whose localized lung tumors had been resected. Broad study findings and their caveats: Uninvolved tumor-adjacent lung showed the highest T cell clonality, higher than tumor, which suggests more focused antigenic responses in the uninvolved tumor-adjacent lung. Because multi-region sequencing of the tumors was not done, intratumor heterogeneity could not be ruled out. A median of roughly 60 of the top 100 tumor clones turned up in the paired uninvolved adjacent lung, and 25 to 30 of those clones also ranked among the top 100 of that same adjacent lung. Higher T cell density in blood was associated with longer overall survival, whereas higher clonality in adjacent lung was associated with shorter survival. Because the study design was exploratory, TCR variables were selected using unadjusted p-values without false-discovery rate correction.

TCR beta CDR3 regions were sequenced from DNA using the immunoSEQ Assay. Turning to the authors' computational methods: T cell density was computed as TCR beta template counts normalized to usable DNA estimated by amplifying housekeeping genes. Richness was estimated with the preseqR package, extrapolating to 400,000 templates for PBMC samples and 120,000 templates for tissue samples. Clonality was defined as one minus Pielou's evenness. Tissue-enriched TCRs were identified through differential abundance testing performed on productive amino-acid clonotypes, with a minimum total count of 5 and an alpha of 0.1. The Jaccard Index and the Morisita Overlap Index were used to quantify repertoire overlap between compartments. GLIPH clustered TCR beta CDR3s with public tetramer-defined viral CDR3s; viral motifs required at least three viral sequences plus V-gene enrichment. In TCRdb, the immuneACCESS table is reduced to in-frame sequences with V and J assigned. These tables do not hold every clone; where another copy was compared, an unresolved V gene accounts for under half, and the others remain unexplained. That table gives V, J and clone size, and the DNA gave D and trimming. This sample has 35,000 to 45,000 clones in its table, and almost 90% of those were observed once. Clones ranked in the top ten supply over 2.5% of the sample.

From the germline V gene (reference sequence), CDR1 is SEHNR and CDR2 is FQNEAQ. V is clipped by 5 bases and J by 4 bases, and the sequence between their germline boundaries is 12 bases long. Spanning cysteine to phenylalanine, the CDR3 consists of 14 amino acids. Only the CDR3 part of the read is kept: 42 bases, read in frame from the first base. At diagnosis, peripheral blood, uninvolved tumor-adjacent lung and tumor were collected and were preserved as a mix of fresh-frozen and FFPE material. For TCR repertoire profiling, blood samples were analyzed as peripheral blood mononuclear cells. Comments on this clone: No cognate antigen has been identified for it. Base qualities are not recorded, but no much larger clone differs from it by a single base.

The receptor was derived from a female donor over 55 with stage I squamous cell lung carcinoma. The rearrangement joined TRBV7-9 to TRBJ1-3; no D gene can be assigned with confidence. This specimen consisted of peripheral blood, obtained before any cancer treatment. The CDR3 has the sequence CASSPDGRGNTIYF. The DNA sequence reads TGTGCCAGCAGCCCGGACGGGAGAGGAAACACCATATATTTT.